The T cell receptor (beta chain) described here comes from a study of T cell responses to AZD1222 COVID-19 vaccine. This clone was seen more than once but under ten times. Assay used: immunoSEQ multiplex PCR; TCRdb lists only in-frame clones, some missing. This table has 100,000 to 150,000 clones, 70% to 90% appearing once. V lost 4 bases, J lost 0 bases, and 17 bases lay in between. There are 16 residues in the CDR3. Germline V gives CDR1 SGHKS, CDR2 YYEKEE (reference sequence). Sequencing used peripheral blood, obtained on day 0 of AZD1222 vaccination. The rearrangement joins TRBV5-5 to TRBJ2-7; TRBD2 is a possible D gene (5 bases). The sequence was collected from an adult in good health. The CDR3 DNA sequence: TGTGCCAGCAGCCTGACGGGGAGCGCGAGCTCCTACGAGCAGTACTTC. The encoded protein is CASSLTGSASSYEQYF.